This T cell receptor beta chain was retrieved from a study of regulatory T cells in long-lasting Graves disease. Library construction for TCR beta used iRepertoire HTBI primers and Arm-PCR of CDR3 regions. TCRdb called the multiplex PCR reads again in MiXCR, with one record for every CDR3 protein. The profile shows approximately 350,000 distinct CDR3 sequences, roughly 15% of them singletons. Per the germline V gene, CDR1 is LNHDA and CDR2 is SQIVND (reference sequence). The CDR3 runs 16 residues. Regarding time point: newly diagnosed GD, antithyroid drugs for less than 3 months. PBMCs provided the RNA from which the TCR library was made. This clonotype was seen a few times. One junction end disagrees with the germline gene, perhaps due to a read error. These sequences were also reported in another study, on T cells in Graves' hyperthyroidism and ophthalmopathy.

The sample in question was peripheral blood mononuclear cells (PBMCs), obtained at new diagnosis, from a patient treated with antithyroid drugs. This sequence joins TRBV19 and TRBJ2-7; maybe TRBD2 (6 bases). The sequence derives from a woman aged 18-30 years with Graves disease. CDR3 bases: TGTGCCAGTAGTACCGCCCACGGGGGTTTCTCCTCCGAGCAGTACTTC. Translation gives CASSTAHGGFSSEQYF.